This TCR beta chain appears in the sequencing data of a study of cytomegalovirus exposure and HLA in healthy donors. Study-wide results and limits: Follow-up analysis later connected one missense variant in DCLRE1C with trimming of TCR beta V- and J-genes.

This clone was recorded a few times. Antigen specificity is unknown. PCR used 60 Vbeta primers and 13 Jbeta primers. The assay was immunoSEQ multiplex PCR, and TCRdb's table has in-frame clones only and misses some. The sample lists about 180,000 clones; 65% to 80% were seen once. Germline-derived CDR1 and CDR2 are MNHNS and SASEGT. The ends lost 5 bases at V and 5 bases at J; junction bases unmatched: 12. The CDR3 is made up of 15 amino acids. Sequenced sample: PBMCs. The source is a woman in her thirties or forties in good health and CMV-seronegative. The chain combines TRBV6-1 with TRBJ2-7; 7 nucleotides match TRBD2. CDR3 amino acids: CASSPSRDYPHEQYF. CDR3 coding DNA: TGTGCCAGCAGTCCTAGCCGGGACTATCCTCACGAGCAGTACTTC.